The clone carrying this TCR beta chain was seen at least ten times. TCRdb re-derived calls from the 5' RACE reads in MiXCR, one entry per CDR3 protein. This sample yields about 54,000 distinct CDR3 sequences, of which 17% are seen a single time; roughly 2.4% belongs to the top ten. Per the germline V gene, CDR1 is SGHTA and CDR2 is FQGTGA. The length of the CDR3 is 13 residues. Trimming shortened V by 7 bases and J by 7 bases, and 14 bases separated the two germline ends. Naive CD4+ cells had CD25+ Tregs removed. The rearrangement joins TRBV7-3 to TRBJ2-1; D is ambiguous. This sequence was found in a female donor with breast cancer. Source material: naive CD4+ T cells sorted from blood. The sample's subset: naive CD4+ T cells, CD4+CD45RA+CD25-. CDR3 in DNA: TGTGCCAGCACCCTTAGACCCGGAAATGAGCAGTTCTTC. Protein: CASTLRPGNEQFF.